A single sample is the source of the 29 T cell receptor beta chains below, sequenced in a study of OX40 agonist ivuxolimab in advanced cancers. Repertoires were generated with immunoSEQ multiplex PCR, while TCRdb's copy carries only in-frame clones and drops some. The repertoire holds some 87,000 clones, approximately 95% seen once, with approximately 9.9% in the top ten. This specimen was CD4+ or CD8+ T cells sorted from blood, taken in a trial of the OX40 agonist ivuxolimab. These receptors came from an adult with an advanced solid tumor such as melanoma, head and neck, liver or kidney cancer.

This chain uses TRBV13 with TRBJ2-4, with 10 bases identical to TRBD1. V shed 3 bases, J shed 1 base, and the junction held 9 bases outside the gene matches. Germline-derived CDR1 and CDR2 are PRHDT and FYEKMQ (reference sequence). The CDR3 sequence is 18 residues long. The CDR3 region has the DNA TGTGCCAGCAGCTTCGAGTACGTGGGACAGGGGGCCAAAAACATTCAGTACTTC. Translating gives CASSFEYVGQGAKNIQYF.

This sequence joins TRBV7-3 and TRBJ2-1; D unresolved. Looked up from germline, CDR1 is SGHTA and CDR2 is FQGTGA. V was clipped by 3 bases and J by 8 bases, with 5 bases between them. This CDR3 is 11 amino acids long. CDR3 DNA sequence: TGTGCCAGCAGCTTCAGAGATGAGCAGTTCTTC. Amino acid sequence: CASSFRDEQFF.

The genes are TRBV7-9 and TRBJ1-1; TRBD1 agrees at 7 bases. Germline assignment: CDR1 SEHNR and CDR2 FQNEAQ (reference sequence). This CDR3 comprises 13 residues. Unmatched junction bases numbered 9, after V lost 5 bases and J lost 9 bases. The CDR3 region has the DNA TGTGCCAGCAGCCCTCCACAGGGGCGTAAAGCTTTCTTT. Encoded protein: CASSPPQGRKAFF.

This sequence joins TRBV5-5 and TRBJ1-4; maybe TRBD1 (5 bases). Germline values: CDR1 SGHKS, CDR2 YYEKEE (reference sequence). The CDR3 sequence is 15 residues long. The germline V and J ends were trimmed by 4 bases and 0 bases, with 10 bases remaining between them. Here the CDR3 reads CASSRVGATNEKLFF. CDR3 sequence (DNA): TGTGCCAGCAGCCGGGTGGGGGCAACTAATGAAAAACTGTTTTTT.

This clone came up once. The CDR3 here is CAGRDVNTEAFF. CDR3 DNA: TGTGCCGGTCGGGATGTGAACACTGAAGCTTTCTTT. V is TRBV6-1 and J is TRBJ1-1, with D unclear. This CDR3 is 12 amino acids long. V lost 11 bases to trimming and J lost 0 bases, with 10 bases between them. CDR1 is MNHNS, CDR2 SASEGT, per germline.

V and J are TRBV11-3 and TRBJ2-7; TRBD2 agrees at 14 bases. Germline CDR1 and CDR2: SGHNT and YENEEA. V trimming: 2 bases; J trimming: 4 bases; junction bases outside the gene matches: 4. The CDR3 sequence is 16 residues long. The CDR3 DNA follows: TGTGCCAGCAGCTTATCGGGACTAGCGGGAGTTTACGAGCAGTACTTC. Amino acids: CASSLSGLAGVYEQYF.

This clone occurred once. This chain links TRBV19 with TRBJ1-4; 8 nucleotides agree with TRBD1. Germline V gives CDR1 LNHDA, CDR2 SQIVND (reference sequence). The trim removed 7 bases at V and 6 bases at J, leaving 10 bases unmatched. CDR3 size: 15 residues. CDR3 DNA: TGTGCCAGTACCTTAACACAGGGGGAATATGAAAAACTGTTTTTT. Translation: CASTLTQGEYEKLFF.

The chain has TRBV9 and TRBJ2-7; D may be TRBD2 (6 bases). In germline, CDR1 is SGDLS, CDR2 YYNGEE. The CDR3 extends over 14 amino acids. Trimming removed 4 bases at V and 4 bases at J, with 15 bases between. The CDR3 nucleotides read TGTGCCAGCAGCCGTCGGGACTCGTCGTACGAGCAGTACTTC. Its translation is CASSRRDSSYEQYF.

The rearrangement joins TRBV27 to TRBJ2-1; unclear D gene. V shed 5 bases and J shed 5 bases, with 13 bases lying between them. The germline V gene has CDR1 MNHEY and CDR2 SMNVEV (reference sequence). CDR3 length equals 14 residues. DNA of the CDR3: TGTGCCAGCAGTCCCCGGACCGCGGACAATGAGCAGTTCTTC. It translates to CASSPRTADNEQFF.

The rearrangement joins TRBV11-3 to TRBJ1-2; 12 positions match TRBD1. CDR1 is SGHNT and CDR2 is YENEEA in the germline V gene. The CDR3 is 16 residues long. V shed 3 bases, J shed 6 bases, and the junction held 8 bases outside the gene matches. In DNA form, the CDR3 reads TGTGCCAGCAGCTTCCCTCCGGGACAGGGGGCGGATGGCTACACCTTC. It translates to CASSFPPGQGADGYTF.

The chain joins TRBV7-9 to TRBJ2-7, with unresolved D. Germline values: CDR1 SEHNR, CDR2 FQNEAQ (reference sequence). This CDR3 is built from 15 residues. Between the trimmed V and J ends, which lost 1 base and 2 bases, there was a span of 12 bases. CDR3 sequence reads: CASSLGPSEAYEQYF. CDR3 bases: TGTGCCAGCAGCTTAGGACCGAGTGAAGCCTACGAGCAGTACTTC. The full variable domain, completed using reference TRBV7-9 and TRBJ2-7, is DTGVSQNPRHKITKRGQNVTFRCDPISEHNRLYWYRQTLGQGPEFLTYFQNEAQLEKSRLLSDRFSAERPKGSFSTLEIQRTEQGDSAMYLCASSLGPSEAYEQYFGPGTRLTVT.

The DNA for the CDR3 is TGTGCCAGTAGTCCAGGCGGGGCACGCGCCGGGGAGCTGTTTTTT. It translates to CASSPGGARAGELFF. The chain links TRBV19 to TRBJ2-2; a weak D match, TRBD2 (6 bases). CDR1 is LNHDA, CDR2 SQIVND, per germline (reference sequence). V was cut by 5 bases and J by 6 bases, with 16 bases left in between. The CDR3 extends over 15 amino acids.

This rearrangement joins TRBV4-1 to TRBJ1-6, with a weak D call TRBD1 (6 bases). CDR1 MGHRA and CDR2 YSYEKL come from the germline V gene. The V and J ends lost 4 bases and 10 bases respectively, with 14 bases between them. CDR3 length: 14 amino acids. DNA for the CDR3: TGCGCCAGCAGCCGCAGTACAGGGTCCTCACCCCTCCACTTT. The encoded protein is CASSRSTGSSPLHF.

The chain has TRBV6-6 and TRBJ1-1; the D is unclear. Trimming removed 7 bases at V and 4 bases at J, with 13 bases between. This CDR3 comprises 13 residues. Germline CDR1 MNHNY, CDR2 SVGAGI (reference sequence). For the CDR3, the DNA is TGTGCCAGCATAGACCCCGGGATCACTGAAGCTTTCTTT. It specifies CASIDPGITEAFF.

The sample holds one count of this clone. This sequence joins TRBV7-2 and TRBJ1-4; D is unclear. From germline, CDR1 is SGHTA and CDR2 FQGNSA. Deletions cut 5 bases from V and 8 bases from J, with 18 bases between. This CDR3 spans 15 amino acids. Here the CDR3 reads CASSPPGRMDEKLFF. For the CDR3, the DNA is TGTGCCAGCAGCCCCCCCGGCAGGATGGACGAAAAACTGTTTTTT.

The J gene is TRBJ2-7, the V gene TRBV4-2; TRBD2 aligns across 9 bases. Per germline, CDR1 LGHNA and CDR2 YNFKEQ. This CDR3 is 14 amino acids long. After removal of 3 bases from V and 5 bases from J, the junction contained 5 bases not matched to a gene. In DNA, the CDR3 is TGTGCCAGCAGCCAGGGAGCGGGAGGCCACGAGCAGTACTTC. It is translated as CASSQGAGGHEQYF.

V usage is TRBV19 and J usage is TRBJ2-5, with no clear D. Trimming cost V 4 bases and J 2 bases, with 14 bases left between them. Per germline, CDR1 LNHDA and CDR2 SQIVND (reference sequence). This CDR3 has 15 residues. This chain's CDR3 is CASSTSTTPQETQYF. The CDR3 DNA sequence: TGTGCCAGTAGTACGAGCACCACGCCTCAAGAGACCCAGTACTTC.

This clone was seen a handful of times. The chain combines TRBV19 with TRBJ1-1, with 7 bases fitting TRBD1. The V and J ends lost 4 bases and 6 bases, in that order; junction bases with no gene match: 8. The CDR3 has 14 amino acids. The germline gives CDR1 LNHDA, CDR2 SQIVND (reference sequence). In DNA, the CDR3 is TGTGCCAGTAGTACCCGGGACAGATCCCCTGAAGCTTTCTTT. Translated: CASSTRDRSPEAFF.

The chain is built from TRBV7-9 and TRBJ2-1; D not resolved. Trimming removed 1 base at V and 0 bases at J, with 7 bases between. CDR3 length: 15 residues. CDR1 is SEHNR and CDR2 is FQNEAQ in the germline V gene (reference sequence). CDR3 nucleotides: TGTGCCAGCAGCTTAGGCATGAGCTCCTACAATGAGCAGTTCTTC. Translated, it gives CASSLGMSSYNEQFF.

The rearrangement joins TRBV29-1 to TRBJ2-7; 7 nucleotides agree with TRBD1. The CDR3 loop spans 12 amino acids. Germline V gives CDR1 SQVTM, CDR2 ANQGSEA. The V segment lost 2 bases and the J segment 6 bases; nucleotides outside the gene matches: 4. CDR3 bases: TGCAGCGTTGAAATAGACAGGGCCGAGCAGTACTTC. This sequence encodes CSVEIDRAEQYF.

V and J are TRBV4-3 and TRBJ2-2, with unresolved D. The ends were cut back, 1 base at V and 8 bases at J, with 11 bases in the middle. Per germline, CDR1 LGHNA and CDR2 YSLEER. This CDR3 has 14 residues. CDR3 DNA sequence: TGCGCCAGCAGCCAAGGGGCGCTAGAAGGGGAGCTGTTTTTT. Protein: CASSQGALEGELFF.

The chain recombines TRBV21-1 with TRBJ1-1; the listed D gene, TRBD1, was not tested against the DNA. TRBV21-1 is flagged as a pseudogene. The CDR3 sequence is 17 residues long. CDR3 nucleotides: TGTGCCAGCAGCAAAGGGGGCGGCGGAATAGCGAACACTGAAGCTTTCTTT. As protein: CASSKGGGGIANTEAFF.

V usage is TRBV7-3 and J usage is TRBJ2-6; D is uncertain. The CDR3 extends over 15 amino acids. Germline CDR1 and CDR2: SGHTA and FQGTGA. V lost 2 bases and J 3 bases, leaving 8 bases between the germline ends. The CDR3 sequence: CASSLLGGGANVLTF. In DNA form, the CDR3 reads TGTGCCAGCAGCTTACTGGGCGGTGGGGCCAACGTCCTGACTTTC.

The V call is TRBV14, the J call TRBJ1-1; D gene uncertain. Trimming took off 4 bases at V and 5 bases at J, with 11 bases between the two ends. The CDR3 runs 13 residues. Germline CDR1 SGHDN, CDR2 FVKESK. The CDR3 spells CASSLRPVTEAFF. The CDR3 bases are TGTGCCAGCAGCCTCCGACCGGTTACTGAAGCTTTCTTT.

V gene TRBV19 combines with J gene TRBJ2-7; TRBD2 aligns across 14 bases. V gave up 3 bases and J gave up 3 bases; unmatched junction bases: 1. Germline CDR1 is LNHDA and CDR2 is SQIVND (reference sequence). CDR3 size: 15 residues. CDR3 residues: CASSMGLAGDYEQYF. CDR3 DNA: TGTGCCAGTAGTATGGGACTAGCGGGAGACTACGAGCAGTACTTC.

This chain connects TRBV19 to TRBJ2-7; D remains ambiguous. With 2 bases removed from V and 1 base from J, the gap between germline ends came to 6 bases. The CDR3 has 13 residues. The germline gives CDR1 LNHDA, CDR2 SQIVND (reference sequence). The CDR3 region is CASSIKYSYEQYF. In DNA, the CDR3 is TGTGCCAGTAGTATAAAATATTCCTACGAGCAGTACTTC.

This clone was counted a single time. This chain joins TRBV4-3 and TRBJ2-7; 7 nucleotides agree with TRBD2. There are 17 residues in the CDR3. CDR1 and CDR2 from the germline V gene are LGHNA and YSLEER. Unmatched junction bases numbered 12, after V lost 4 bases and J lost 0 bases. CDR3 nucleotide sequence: TGCGCCAGCAGCCTCTCATTCACTAGCGTAAGCTCCTACGAGCAGTACTTC. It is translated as CASSLSFTSVSSYEQYF.

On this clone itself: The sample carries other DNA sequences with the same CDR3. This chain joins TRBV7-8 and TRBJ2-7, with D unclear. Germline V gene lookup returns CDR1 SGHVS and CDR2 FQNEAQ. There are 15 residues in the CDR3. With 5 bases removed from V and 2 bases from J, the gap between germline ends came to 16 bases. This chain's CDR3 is CASSLRLDPAYEQYF. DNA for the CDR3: TGTGCCAGCAGCCTACGGTTGGATCCAGCCTACGAGCAGTACTTC.

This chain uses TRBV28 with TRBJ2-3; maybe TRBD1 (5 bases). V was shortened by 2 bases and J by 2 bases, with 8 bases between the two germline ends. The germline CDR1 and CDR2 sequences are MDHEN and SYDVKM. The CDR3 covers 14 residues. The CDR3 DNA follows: TGTGCCAGCAGTTTAGTCAGGGTCACAGATACGCAGTATTTT. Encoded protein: CASSLVRVTDTQYF.